This TCR beta chain was identified during a study of T cells expressing NK-cell markers. About the research overall: Seropositivity for HCMV was found in seven of the eight sequenced donors, with one seronegative.

The CDR3 consists of 13 residues. Germline CDR1 reads MNHEY; CDR2 reads SVGEGT. After re-calling the 5' RACE reads, TCRdb lists one entry per CDR3 protein, DNA absent. This table holds under 500,000 distinct CDR3 sequences. The source material was blood T cells: a sorted CD56 or NKG2C T cell subset, CD4+ or CD8+ T cells, or bulk PBMC T cells (not recorded which). This clonotype was obtained from a woman aged 18-70 years in good health. V and J are TRBV6-2 or TRBV6-3 and TRBJ1-2; with no DNA, the TCRdb D assignment of TRBD1 cannot be verified. The CDR3 region is CASSKDRDYGYTF.